This T cell receptor beta chain was observed in a study of blood T cell repertoires in COVID-19 (dated by TCRdb to 2019 to 2021). Broadly, across the study: Samples from collaborators originated in the United States, Italy and Spain and spanned both the acute and convalescent phases of COVID-19. The material from the prospective study consisted of cDNA or gDNA derived from T cells, B-cell-depleted T cells, or PBMCs. The dataset comprised deeply sampled blood TCRbeta repertoires from subjects exposed to, actively infected with, or recovered from COVID-19. The repertoires were released in a freely available public database meant as a resource for research on the immune response to SARS-CoV-2. Samples came from the ongoing ImmuneRACE study (first 160 participants) plus 1,254 subjects from 6 global collaborators. Sample metadata almost always included a de-identified subject ID, COVID-19 status, age in years and sex. Where HLA class I and class II types were available, the types were taken from metadata supplied by the sample provider, not from assay-based typing.

TCRbeta CDR3 regions were amplified from genomic DNA using the immunoSEQ Assay, a bias-controlled multiplex PCR. Concerning the study's data processing: Within the assay, amplification of reference gene primers was used to estimate how many nucleated cells each sample contained. Sequence reads were collapsed and filtered to measure the absolute abundance of every unique TCRbeta CDR3 rearrangement. For each sample, productive Simpson clonality was calculated as the square root of Simpson's diversity index across productive rearrangements. The table was pulled from immuneACCESS by TCRdb, which kept in-frame rearrangements only. Such tables lose some clones; where checked, under half of the loss comes from unresolved V genes, and the rest has no known cause. For V, J and clone size, that table is used; D and trimming come from the DNA. This sample comprises approximately 480,000 clones, 87% of them detected only once. Of the sample, 0.65% to 0.9% falls within the top ten clones.

Including the terminal cysteine and phenylalanine, the CDR3 comprises 14 residues. Just CDR3 DNA is preserved here, 42 bases in frame from base 1. Clipping removes 4 bases from V and 2 bases from J, with 5 as the unmatched junction base count. The germline V gene encodes CDR1 LGHDT and CDR2 YNNKEL (reference sequence). Overall study outcomes, separate from this receptor: How much clinical and demographic metadata was included differed by source and by participant, and the metadata was provided uncurated.

As for this clone: Its specific antigen is unknown. No quality values exist for individual bases; no much larger clone is one base distant.

Enrolling through a virtual design, the prospective study's participants ranged in age from about 18 to 100 years and lived across 24 United States geographic areas. Cohort assignment in the prospective study relied on participant-reported clinical history from a screening survey and a study questionnaire. ImmuneRACE Cohort 3 recovered participants were defined by two consecutive negative NP/OP PCR tests, healthcare professional clearance, or symptom resolution. Each participant in the prospective study had whole blood, serum and a nasopharyngeal or oropharyngeal swab collected by mobile phlebotomists. Over an approximately 2-month period, participants in the prospective study had the option of providing additional blood draws and questionnaires. Blood samples from the prospective study were shipped frozen or at room temperature prior to DNA extraction.

Sequencing was done on a sample of PBMCs or T cells enriched from blood (not recorded which). The V and J segments used are TRBV3-1 (or the pseudogene TRBV3-2) and TRBJ2-7, and 7 bases in between align with TRBD2. The receptor comes from a woman in her late teens or twenties who had recovered from COVID-19. For the CDR3, the sequence is CASSRGGSPYEQYF. In nucleotides, the sequence is TGTGCCAGCAGCCGGGGGGGGTCCCCCTACGAGCAGTACTTC.